These T cell receptor beta chains were read from a single sample in a study of OX40 agonist ivuxolimab in advanced cancers. Sequencing was performed with immunoSEQ multiplex PCR; in TCRdb, only in-frame clones are kept and a portion is missing. The sample yields approximately 64,000 clones, 86% seen once. This material consisted of CD4+ or CD8+ T cells sorted from blood, taken in a trial of the OX40 agonist ivuxolimab. These TCRs come from an adult with an advanced solid tumor such as melanoma, head and neck, liver or kidney cancer. The conserved cysteine and the conserved F or W are not part of the CDR3 here.

>TRBV28
ASSSGPPSGYT
>TRBV10-3
AISESDTQRT
>TRBV7-9
ASSPLPAGDEQY
>TRBV10-3
AISESLGGNQPQH
>TRBV13
ASSADRRAHEAF
>TRBV28
ASSLSGGETQY
>TRBV6-5
ASSYSVTVGNTIY
>TRBV2
ASGWKENEKLF
>TRBV19
ASSIEPQQPQH
>TRBV5-5
ASSPGQVDYNEQF
>TRBV28
ASSLGDREAGELF
>TRBV5-1
ASSLTGEGNQPQH
>TRBV19
ATKGLTGNTEAF
>TRBV19
ASGTRYEQY
>TRBV19
ASSIGSRGHGSNQPQH
>TRBV5-1
ASMVQGGETQY
>TRBV7-2
ASTLTSSGQPQH
>TRBV28
ASSLSTGTAYGYT
>TRBV13
ASSGTSGTYEQY
>TRBV15
ATYHPPEFAYGYT
>TRBV7-9
ASTRGEGSTDTQY
>TRBV11-2
ASSSGLAGGKAGELF
>TRBV18
ASSPGADYGYT
>TRBV27
ASSLSWRSYEQY